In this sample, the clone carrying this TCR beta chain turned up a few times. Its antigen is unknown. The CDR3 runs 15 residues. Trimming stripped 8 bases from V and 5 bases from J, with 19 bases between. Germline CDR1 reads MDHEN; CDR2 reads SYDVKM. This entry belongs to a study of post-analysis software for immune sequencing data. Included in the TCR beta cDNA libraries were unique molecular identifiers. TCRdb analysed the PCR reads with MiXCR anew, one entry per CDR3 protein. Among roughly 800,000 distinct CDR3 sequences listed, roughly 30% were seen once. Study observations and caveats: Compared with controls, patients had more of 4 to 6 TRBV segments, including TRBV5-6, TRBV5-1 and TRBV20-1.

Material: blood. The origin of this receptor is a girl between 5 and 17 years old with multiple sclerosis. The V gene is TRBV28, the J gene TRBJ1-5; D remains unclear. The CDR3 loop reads CASRQFVGRDQPQHF. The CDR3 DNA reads TGTGCCAGCCGTCAGTTTGTCGGCCGAGATCAGCCCCAGCATTTT.